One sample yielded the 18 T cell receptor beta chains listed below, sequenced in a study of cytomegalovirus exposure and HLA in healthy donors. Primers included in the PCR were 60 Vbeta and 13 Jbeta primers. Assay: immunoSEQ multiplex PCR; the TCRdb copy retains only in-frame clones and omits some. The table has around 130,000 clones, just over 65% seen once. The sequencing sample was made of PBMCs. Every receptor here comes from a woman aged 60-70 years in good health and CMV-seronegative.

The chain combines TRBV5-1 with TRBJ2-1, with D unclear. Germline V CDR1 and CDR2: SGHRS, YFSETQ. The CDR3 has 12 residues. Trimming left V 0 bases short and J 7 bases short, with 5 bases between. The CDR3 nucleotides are TGCGCCAGCAGCTTGGAACAGAATGAGCAGTTCTTC. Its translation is CASSLEQNEQFF.

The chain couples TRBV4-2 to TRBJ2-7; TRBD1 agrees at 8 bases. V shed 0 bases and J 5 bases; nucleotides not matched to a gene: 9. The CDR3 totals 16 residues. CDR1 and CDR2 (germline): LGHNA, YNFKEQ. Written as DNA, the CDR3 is TGTGCCAGCAGCCAAGACCCGGGGGCAGGGGGCAACGAGCAGTACTTC. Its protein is CASSQDPGAGGNEQYF.

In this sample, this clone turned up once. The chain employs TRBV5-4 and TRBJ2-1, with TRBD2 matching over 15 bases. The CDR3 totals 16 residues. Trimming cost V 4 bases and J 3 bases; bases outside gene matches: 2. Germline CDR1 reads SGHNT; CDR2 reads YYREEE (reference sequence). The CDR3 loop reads CASSGGLAGGYNEQFF. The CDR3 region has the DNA TGTGCCAGCAGCGGGGGACTAGCGGGGGGCTACAATGAGCAGTTCTTC. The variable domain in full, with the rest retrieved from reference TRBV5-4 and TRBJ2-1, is ETGVTQSPTHLIKTRGQQVTLRCSSQSGHNTVSWYQQALGQGPQFIFQYYREEENGRGNFPPRFSGLQFPNYSSELNVNALELDDSALYLCASSGGLAGGYNEQFFGPGTRLTVL.

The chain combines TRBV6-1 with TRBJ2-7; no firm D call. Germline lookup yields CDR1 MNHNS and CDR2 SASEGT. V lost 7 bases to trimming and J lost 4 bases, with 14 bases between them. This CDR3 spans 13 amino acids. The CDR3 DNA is TGTGCCAGCACAGAGTGGCAGAGGTACGAGCAGTACTTC. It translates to CASTEWQRYEQYF.

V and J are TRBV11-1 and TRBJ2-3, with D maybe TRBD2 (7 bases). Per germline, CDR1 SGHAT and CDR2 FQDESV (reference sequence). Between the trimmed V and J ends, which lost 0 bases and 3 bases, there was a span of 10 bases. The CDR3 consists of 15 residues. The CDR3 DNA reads TGTGCCAGCAGCTTAGCGGGGGGGCCGACAGATACGCAGTATTTT. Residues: CASSLAGGPTDTQYF.

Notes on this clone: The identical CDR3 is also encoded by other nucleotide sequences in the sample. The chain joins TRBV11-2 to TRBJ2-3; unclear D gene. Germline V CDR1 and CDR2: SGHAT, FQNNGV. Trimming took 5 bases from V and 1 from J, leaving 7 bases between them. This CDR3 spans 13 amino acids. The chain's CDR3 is CASSLLRTDTQYF. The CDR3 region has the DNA TGTGCCAGCAGCCTTCTACGCACAGATACGCAGTATTTT.

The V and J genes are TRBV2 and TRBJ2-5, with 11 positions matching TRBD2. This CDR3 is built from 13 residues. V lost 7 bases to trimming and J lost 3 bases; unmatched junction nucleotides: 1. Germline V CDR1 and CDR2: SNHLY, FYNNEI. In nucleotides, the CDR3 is TGTGCCAGCAATAGCGGGAGGGAAGAGACCCAGTACTTC. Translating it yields CASNSGREETQYF.

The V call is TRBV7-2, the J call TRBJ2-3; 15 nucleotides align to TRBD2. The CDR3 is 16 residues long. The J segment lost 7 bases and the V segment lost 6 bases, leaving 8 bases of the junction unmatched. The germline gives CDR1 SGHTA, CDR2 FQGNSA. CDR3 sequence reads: CASSQGLAGGTHTQYF. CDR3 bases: TGTGCCAGCAGTCAGGGACTAGCGGGGGGTACTCATACGCAGTATTTT. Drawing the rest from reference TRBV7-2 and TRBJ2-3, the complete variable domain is GAGVSQSPSNKVTEKGKDVELRCDPISGHTALYWYRQSLGQGLEFLIYFQGNSAPDKSGLPSDRFSAERTGGSVSTLTIQRTQQEDSAVYLCASSQGLAGGTHTQYFGPGTRLTVL.

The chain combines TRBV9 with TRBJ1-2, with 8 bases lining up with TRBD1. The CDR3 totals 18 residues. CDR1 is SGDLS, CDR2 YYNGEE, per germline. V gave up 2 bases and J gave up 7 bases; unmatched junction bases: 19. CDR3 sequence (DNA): TGTGCCAGCAGCGTTCTTCCCGGACAGGGCTTCGCCTACTCTGGCTACACCTTC. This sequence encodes CASSVLPGQGFAYSGYTF.

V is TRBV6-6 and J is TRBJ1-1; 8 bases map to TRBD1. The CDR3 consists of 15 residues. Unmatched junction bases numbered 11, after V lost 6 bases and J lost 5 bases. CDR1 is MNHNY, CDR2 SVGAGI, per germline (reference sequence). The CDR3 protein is CASSQTDRVGTEAFF. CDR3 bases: TGTGCCAGCAGCCAGACGGACAGGGTGGGTACTGAAGCTTTCTTT.

DNA for the CDR3: TGTGCCAGCAGGGCTAGCGCTAGCACAGATACGCAGTATTTT. Translated: CASRASASTDTQYF. The chain couples TRBV6-1 to TRBJ2-3; D might be TRBD2 (6 bases). Germline loops: CDR1 MNHNS, CDR2 SASEGT. The CDR3 loop spans 14 amino acids. Between the trimmed V and J ends, which lost 6 bases and 0 bases, there was a span of 10 bases.

CDR3 in amino acids: CASRGPTGVNEKLFF. The CDR3 nucleotides are TGTGCCAGCAGGGGCCCGACAGGGGTAAATGAAAAACTGTTTTTT. V usage is TRBV6-1 and J usage is TRBJ1-4, with 8 bases lining up with TRBD1. The length of the CDR3 is 15 residues. Germline CDR1 reads MNHNS; CDR2 reads SASEGT. The J segment lost 5 bases and the V segment lost 6 bases, leaving 8 bases of the junction unmatched.

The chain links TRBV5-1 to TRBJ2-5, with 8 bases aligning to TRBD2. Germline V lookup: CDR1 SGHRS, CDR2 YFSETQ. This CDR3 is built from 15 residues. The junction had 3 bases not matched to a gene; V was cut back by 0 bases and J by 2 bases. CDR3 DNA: TGCGCCAGCAGCTTGGCCGGGGGGGATCAAGAGACCCAGTACTTC. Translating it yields CASSLAGGDQETQYF.

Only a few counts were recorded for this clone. CDR3 in amino acids: CASSERSSGSNTGELFF. CDR3 DNA: TGTGCCAGCAGTGAAAGGTCTAGCGGATCGAACACCGGGGAGCTGTTTTTT. This rearrangement joins TRBV6-1 to TRBJ2-2; 7 nucleotides line up with TRBD2. With 2 bases clipped from V and 0 bases from J, the junction kept 6 bases outside the gene matches. Germline CDR1 reads MNHNS; CDR2 reads SASEGT. CDR3 size: 17 residues.

Written as DNA, the CDR3 is TGCGCCAGCAGCGAGCTCCCGGGACAGGGGTCCAAAAACATTCAGTACTTC. Amino acid sequence: CASSELPGQGSKNIQYF. The rearrangement uses TRBV5-1 and TRBJ2-4; 10 bases fit TRBD1. This CDR3 contains 17 residues. The V and J ends lost 4 bases and 2 bases, in that order; junction bases with no gene match: 9. Germline CDR1 is SGHRS and CDR2 is YFSETQ.

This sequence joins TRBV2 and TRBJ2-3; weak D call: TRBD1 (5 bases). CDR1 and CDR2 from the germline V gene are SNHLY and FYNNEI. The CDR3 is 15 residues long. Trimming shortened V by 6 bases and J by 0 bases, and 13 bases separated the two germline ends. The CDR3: CASSSDRFSTDTQYF. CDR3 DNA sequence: TGTGCCAGCAGCTCCGACAGATTTAGCACAGATACGCAGTATTTT. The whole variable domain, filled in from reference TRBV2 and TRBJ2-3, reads EPEVTQTPSHQVTQMGQEVILRCVPISNHLYFYWYRQILGQKVEFLVSFYNNEISEKSEIFDDQFSVERPDGSNFTLKIRSTKLEDSAMYFCASSSDRFSTDTQYFGPGTRLTVL.

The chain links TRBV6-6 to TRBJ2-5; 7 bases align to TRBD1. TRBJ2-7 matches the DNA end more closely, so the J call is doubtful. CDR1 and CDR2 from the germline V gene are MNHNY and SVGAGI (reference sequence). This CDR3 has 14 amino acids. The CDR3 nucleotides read TGTGCCAGCAGACCAGGGGGACGAAACTACGAGCAGTACTTC. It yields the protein CASRPGGRNYEQYF.

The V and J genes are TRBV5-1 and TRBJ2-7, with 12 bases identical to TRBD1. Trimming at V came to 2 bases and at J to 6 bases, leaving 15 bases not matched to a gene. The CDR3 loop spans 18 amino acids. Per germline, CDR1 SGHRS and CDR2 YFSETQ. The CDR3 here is CASSFQAGGTGGGGEQYF. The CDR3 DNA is TGCGCCAGCAGCTTTCAGGCAGGCGGGACAGGGGGCGGAGGCGAGCAGTACTTC.